This T cell receptor beta chain was obtained from a study of human T cells and chemical hapten exposure (dated by TCRdb to about 2021). Regarding the study in general: For sensitization, 2% DPC in acetone was applied to a 2 cm by 2 cm area of upper inner arm skin. In alopecia patients, the study followed how the peripheral blood TCR repertoire changed in vivo over primary and secondary sensitization to diphenylcyclopropenone (DPC), a hapten. Alopecia areata with under or over 50% scalp involvement, alopecia totalis and alopecia universalis were represented in the patient cohort, which was mostly female. Blood for TCR sequencing was provided by twenty-nine alopecia patients at one to four time points (pre-sensitization, 2, 6 and 24 weeks). Patch testing on the upper back used Finn chambers containing 0.01% DPC, with scoring done after 6 days according to International Contact Dermatitis Research Group standards. Patients additionally received weekly therapeutic DPC doses to the scalp throughout the approximately 25-week study period. Blood was sampled from patients pre-sensitization (week 0) and at 2, 6 and about 24 weeks after DPC sensitization. The libraries were sequenced as a pool, and the TCR yield per sample differed mostly because of small variations in library volumes within the pool.

This clonotype was found many times. The antigen it recognizes is unknown. Qualities for individual bases were not recorded, and no much larger clone is one base off. The CDR3, from cysteine to phenylalanine, totals 13 residues. Kept here is only the CDR3 DNA, which spans 39 bases and is read in frame from base 1. V is shortened by 6 bases, J by 5 bases, and the region joining them spans 13 bases. The germline V gene specifies MNHEY as CDR1 and SVGAGI as CDR2. In light of the paper, this sample's time point label describes: patch test 3, about 24 weeks after DPC sensitization. The label giving this sample's treatment or condition can be read as: therapeutic diphenylcyclopropenone sensitization with weekly scalp DPC. Blood at each patch-test visit was drawn before the patch test was applied. Patients were considered eligible if aged 18 to 70, diagnosed with alopecia and deemed suitable for DPC therapy, and patients were excluded if pregnant. Total RNA was extracted from unfractionated whole blood collected in Tempus Blood RNA tubes.

The library was built by means of RACE. The sample was run on a NextSeq 500. During library preparation, unique molecular identifiers were attached to individual cDNA molecules so that TCRs could be counted quantitatively and reproducibly. Each blood RNA sample was used to sequence both TCR alpha and TCR beta chains. The study's processing was this. The median number of TCRs per sample was around 96,000, ranging from about 23,224 to 690,600. V, J and CDR3 annotation of the TCR reads was carried out using the Decombinator software suite. For PS versus PT1 abundance plots, all samples were subsampled to the same number of TCRs (28,000). TCRs were defined as expanded if absent before sensitization and observed at least eight times at the 2-week time point. TCRdb trimmed public reads at Q25 via fastp, called clones via MiXCR and kept in-frame beta chains. Here each entry gathers all rows of one CDR3 protein and keeps the most common genes and DNA. TCRdb, not the original authors, processed these V and J calls. Within this sample are about 71,000 distinct CDR3 sequences, with 11% of them counted one time only. The top ten clonotypes cover approximately 1.5% of the sample.

Study-level results and caveats: Compared with pre-sensitization or healthy control sets, expanded TCRs formed significantly more large CDR3 similarity clusters, which is consistent with antigen-driven responses. Alopecia, a presumed autoimmune disease, was present in all patients, so the immune response of the patients might differ from that of healthy individuals. DPC sensitization did not change how many TCRs were above 1 in 1000 frequency, and no evidence was found of alterations in global repertoire structure. The number of PT1 expanded TCRs positively correlated with patch test score, significant at thresholds 8, 16 and 32 but not 4. After repeated subsampling, the strength of the expansion versus patch-test correlation and the threshold at which it became significant changed.

This sequence originates from a woman aged 50 to 60 with alopecia areata. Some clones in this sample may be carry-over from other donors' samples. This specimen consisted of whole blood, obtained in connection with sensitization to the hapten diphenylcyclopropenone (DPC). The rearranged segments are TRBV6-5 and TRBJ2-5; the D gene lacks a confident call. The DNA reads TGTGCCAGCAGCCCCTCAATCGAGGAGACCCAGTACTTC. Its translation is CASSPSIEETQYF.